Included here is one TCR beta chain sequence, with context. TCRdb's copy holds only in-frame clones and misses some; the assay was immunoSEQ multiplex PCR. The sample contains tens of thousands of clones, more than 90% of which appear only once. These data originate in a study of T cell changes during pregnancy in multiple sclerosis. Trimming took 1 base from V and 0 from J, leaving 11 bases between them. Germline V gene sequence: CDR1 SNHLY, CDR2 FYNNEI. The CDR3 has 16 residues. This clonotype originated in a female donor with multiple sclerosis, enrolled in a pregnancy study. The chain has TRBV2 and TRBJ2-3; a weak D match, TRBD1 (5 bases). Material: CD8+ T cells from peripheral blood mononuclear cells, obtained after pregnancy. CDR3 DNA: TGTGCCAGCAGTGAAGGGGGCACACCTAGCACAGATACGCAGTATTTT. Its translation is CASSEGGTPSTDTQYF.